One and the same sample provided the 29 T cell receptor beta chains below, sequenced in a study of tumor-infiltrating lymphocytes in primary liver carcinoma. cDNA specific to TCR beta was made from 500 ng of total RNA, with a constant-region primer employed for priming. Construction of TCR beta libraries relied on three successive nested multiplex PCR rounds employing slightly modified ARM-PCR. A C-beta reverse primer was combined with TRBV1-TRBV30 forward primers in the first two PCR rounds, and each round had roughly 9 cycles. In TCRdb, the multiplex PCR reads were re-called with MiXCR into one record per CDR3 protein. The profile shows 84,000 or so distinct CDR3 sequences, approximately 70% of them singletons. Joint extraction of RNA and DNA used about 17-33 mg of bulk tissue that was unsorted. Sequencing used liver tumor tissue from sampling region 1. Subset given: tumor region T1, superior pole. Receptor source: a middle-aged man with primary liver carcinoma and hepatitis B virus infection.

As to this clonotype: This may arise from a read error, as a much more abundant clone is one base away. CDR3 in amino acids: CANSYSTSGSSYNEQFF. The DNA for the CDR3 is TGTGCCAACAGCTATTCGACTAGCGGGAGCTCCTACAATGAGCAGTTCTTC. The rearrangement uses TRBV7-9 and TRBJ2-1; 12 nucleotides align to TRBD2. The germline V gene encodes CDR1 SEHNR and CDR2 FQNEAQ (reference sequence). The CDR3 is made up of 17 amino acids.

Worth noting for this clonotype: With a much larger clone just one base away, this may be a read error. The chain links TRBV5-1 to TRBJ1-1, with no clear D. Germline lookup yields CDR1 SGHRS and CDR2 YFSETQ. V was cut by 4 bases and J by 7 bases, with 17 bases left in between. This CDR3 has 14 residues. CDR3 protein: CASSALEGMGEAFF. In nucleotides, the CDR3 is TGCGCCAGCAGCGCCTTGGAGGGTATGGGTGAAGCTTTCTTT. The variable domain in full, completed from reference TRBV5-1 and TRBJ1-1, reads KAGVTQTPRYLIKTRGQQVTLSCSPISGHRSVSWYQQTPGQGLQFLFEYFSETQRNKGNFPGRFSGRQFSNSRSEMNVSTLELGDSALYLCASSALEGMGEAFFGQGTRLTVV.

There are many counts of this clonotype. One junction end does not reproduce the germline sequence, and a read error may be involved. The chain has TRBV12-3 or TRBV12-4 and TRBJ2-3, with D uncertain. The CDR3 sequence is 13 residues long. CDR3 DNA: TGTGCCAGCACTTTATTCTCGGCAGATACGCAGTATTTT. Translation gives CASTLFSADTQYF.

Comments on this clonotype: One end of the junction does not line up with germline, which may come from a read error. This chain links TRBV29-1 with TRBJ2-3; no reliable D call. CDR1 and CDR2 (germline): SQVTM, ANQGSEA. This CDR3 comprises 12 residues. DNA for the CDR3: TGCATCGTCACTATAGGTACAGATACGCAATGTTTT. This sequence encodes CIVTIGTDTQCF.

The chain has TRBV30 and TRBJ2-7, with D perhaps assigned TRBD1 or TRBD2 (5 bases each). Per the germline V gene, CDR1 is GTSNPN and CDR2 is SVGIG (reference sequence). The CDR3 is made up of 13 amino acids. Trimming took 5 bases from V and 10 from J, leaving 21 bases between them. The chain's CDR3 is CAWSGTLNSDQYF. CDR3 sequence (DNA): TGTGCCTGGTCCGGGACGCTTAATAGCGATCAGTACTTC. The variable domain in full, with the rest retrieved from reference TRBV30 and TRBJ2-7, is SQTIHQWPATLVQPVGSPLSLECTVEGTSNPNLYWYRQAAGRGLQLLFYSVGIGQISSEVPQNLSASRPQDRQFILSSKKLLLSDSGFYLCAWSGTLNSDQYFGPGTRLTVT.

This clonotype was seen many times. The rearrangement joins TRBV5-5 to TRBJ1-2; D gene uncertain. This CDR3 contains 14 residues. From germline, CDR1 is SGHKS and CDR2 YYEKEE (reference sequence). V lost 1 base, J lost 8 bases, and 15 bases lay in between. The CDR3 DNA reads TGTGCCAGCAGCTTGTGGCACTCCTCGGCCGGCTACACCTTC. This sequence encodes CASSLWHSSAGYTF.

The sample holds many counts of this clonotype. The rearrangement links TRBV29-1 to TRBJ2-2, with D perhaps TRBD1 or TRBD2 (5 bases each). Trimming took off 6 bases at V and 5 bases at J, with 13 bases between the two ends. The length of the CDR3 is 13 residues. Per the germline V gene, CDR1 is SQVTM and CDR2 is ANQGSEA. The CDR3 is CSVGTVMTGELFF. As DNA, the CDR3 is TGCAGCGTCGGGACGGTGATGACCGGGGAGCTGTTTTTT.

This chain joins TRBV29-1 and TRBJ2-2, with no clear D. In germline, CDR1 is SQVTM, CDR2 ANQGSEA. V lost 1 base to trimming and J lost 9 bases, with 15 bases between them. CDR3 length equals 14 residues. The CDR3: CSVEVTSNARELFF. CDR3 sequence (DNA): TGCAGCGTTGAAGTGACATCGAACGCCCGGGAGCTGTTTTTT.

Concerning this clonotype: The conserved final phenylalanine or tryptophan is absent from the CDR3, which likely points to a read error. The chain carries TRBV12-3 or TRBV12-4 and TRBJ2-7, with D unclear. This CDR3 has 13 amino acids. V was cut by 5 bases and J by 2 bases, with 10 bases left in between. The CDR3: CASSAIGTYEQYL. CDR3 DNA: TGTGCCAGCAGTGCAATAGGGACCTACGAGCAGTACCTC.

This clonotype showed up many times. The rearrangement joins TRBV10-3 to TRBJ1-1, with D unclear. Trimming cost V 4 bases and J 3 bases, with 15 bases left between them. This CDR3 has 15 amino acids. The germline V gene encodes CDR1 ENHRY and CDR2 SYGVKD. The CDR3 loop reads CAISVSGAEDTEAFF. CDR3 nucleotides: TGTGCCATCAGTGTATCAGGCGCCGAGGACACTGAAGCTTTCTTT.

A note on this clonotype: The CDR3 end shows no conserved phenylalanine or tryptophan, and so a read error is likely. This rearrangement joins TRBV11-2 to TRBJ2-7; no definite D call. The CDR3 length is 13 residues. CDR1 and CDR2 (germline): SGHAT, FQNNGV. The CDR3 nucleotides read TGTGCCAGTAGCTTAAGTGAGCTAATGTCGCAGTACATC. Encoded protein: CASSLSELMSQYI.

The rearrangement uses TRBV9 and TRBJ2-1, with D perhaps TRBD2 (5 bases). CDR3 size: 16 residues. Germline assignment: CDR1 SGDLS and CDR2 YYNGEE. V was cut by 2 bases and J by 5 bases, with 17 bases left in between. CDR3 in amino acids: CASSVGDGSSDNEQFF. The CDR3 DNA sequence: TGTGCCAGCAGCGTGGGAGACGGCAGTTCCGACAATGAGCAGTTCTTC.

On this clonotype itself: The germline gene is not matched at one end of the junction; a read error may be the cause. This chain connects TRBV12-3 or TRBV12-4 to TRBJ2-1, with no clear D. The length of the CDR3 is 13 residues. The CDR3 protein is CASSLRPYNEQLF. CDR3 coding DNA: TGTGCCAGCAGTTTAAGGCCTTACAATGAGCAGCTCTTC.

Turning to this clonotype: At one boundary the junction diverges from the germline segment, which might be a read error. The V call is TRBV6-1, the J call TRBJ2-3; 7 nucleotides agree with TRBD1. The CDR3 runs 14 residues. Germline values: CDR1 MNHNS, CDR2 SASEGT. In DNA, the CDR3 is TGTGCCAGCAGTGCGACAGGGTCCGCAAATACGCACTATTTT. It translates to CASSATGSANTHYF.

The rearrangement links TRBV5-1 to TRBJ2-3; TRBD1 matches at 8 bases. The CDR3 spans 15 residues. Germline V CDR1 and CDR2: SGHRS, YFSETQ. V shed 7 bases and J 3 bases; nucleotides not matched to a gene: 10. CDR3 DNA sequence: TGCGCCAGCGGCATGGCGACAGGGGAAACAGATACGCAGTATTTT. Its protein is CASGMATGETDTQYF.

Comments on this clonotype: One end of the junction does not line up with germline, which may come from a read error. The chain recombines TRBV11-2 with TRBJ2-3; 8 bases are a match to TRBD1. The CDR3 has 17 amino acids. The germline gives CDR1 SGHAT, CDR2 FQNNGV. Here the CDR3 reads CASSLDLGTGASNTQYF. CDR3 nucleotide sequence: TGTGCTAGCAGCTTAGATCTTGGGACAGGAGCAAGCAATACGCAGTATTTT.

This clonotype was counted many times. The J gene is TRBJ2-3, the V gene TRBV29-1; no firm D call. The germline V gene encodes CDR1 SQVTM and CDR2 ANQGSEA. The CDR3 is 13 residues long. Trimming shortened V by 5 bases and J by 1 base, and 10 bases separated the two germline ends. The CDR3 loop reads CSVWISGTDTQYF. CDR3 bases: TGCAGCGTTTGGATCTCGGGCACAGATACGCAGTATTTT.

This clonotype was observed a handful of times. Its ends do not fully match the called genes, so a read error is possible. The genes are TRBV6-5 and TRBJ1-6, with a tentative D call TRBD1 (5 bases). From germline, CDR1 is MNHEY and CDR2 SVGAGI. The CDR3 is 16 amino acids. DNA of the CDR3: TGTGCCAGCAGTTGGGGTAGGGGTGCCACTAATTCATCCCTCCACTTT. Its translation: CASSWGRGATNSSLHF.

Note on this clonotype: Since no conserved phenylalanine or tryptophan closes the CDR3, a read error is the likely cause. CDR3 nucleotide sequence: TGTGCCAGCAGTTCCGGACTCGACACCCACGAGCAGTACTCC. Protein: CASSSGLDTHEQYS. The genes are TRBV6-2 or TRBV6-3 and TRBJ2-7; perhaps TRBD2 as D (5 bases). Germline V lookup: CDR1 MNHEY, CDR2 SVGEGT. V lost 4 bases, J lost 5 bases, and 15 bases lay in between. This CDR3 contains 14 residues.

The chain has TRBV11-2 and TRBJ2-5; a possible D gene is TRBD2 (6 bases). Deletions cut 8 bases from V and 5 bases from J, with 21 bases between. This CDR3 contains 15 residues. Germline V gives CDR1 SGHAT, CDR2 FQNNGV. DNA for the CDR3: TGTGCCAGCGGCGTATCAGGAACTAGCCGTGAGACCCAGTACTTC. Translation: CASGVSGTSRETQYF.

With regard to this clonotype: This may be a read error: a much more frequent sequence differs by one nucleotide. The chain links TRBV28 to TRBJ2-5, with TRBD2 as a possible D gene (6 bases). The CDR3 runs 14 residues. Germline V gives CDR1 MDHEN, CDR2 SYDVKM. Deletions cut 5 bases from V and 4 bases from J, with 14 bases between. In DNA, the CDR3 is TGTGCCAGCAGTCCGGGAGAGGGGAGAGAGACCCAGTACTTC. As protein: CASSPGEGRETQYF.

In DNA form, the CDR3 reads TGTGCCAGCAGCTTAGTCTTAGGGCAGGCGGATAATCCGGAGACCCAGTACTTC. It is translated as CASSLVLGQADNPETQYF. The chain is built from TRBV11-1 and TRBJ2-5; D remains unclear. V lost 1 base and J 5 bases, leaving 23 bases between the germline ends. CDR1 and CDR2 from the germline V gene are SGHAT and FQDESV (reference sequence). The CDR3 consists of 18 residues. Looking up the rest from reference TRBV11-1 and TRBJ2-5 gives the full variable domain: EAEVAQSPRYKITEKSQAVAFWCDPISGHATLYWYRQILGQGPELLVQFQDESVVDDSQLPKDRFSAERLKGVDSTLKIQPAELGDSAMYLCASSLVLGQADNPETQYFGPGTRLLVL.

Note on this clonotype: This CDR3 fails to terminate in the conserved phenylalanine or tryptophan, so it likely reflects a read error. Because the CDR3's place on the DNA is in doubt, the DNA is left out and the CDR3 is given as listed by TCRdb. This sequence joins TRBV11-1 and TRBJ2-7. Germline lookup yields CDR1 SGHAT and CDR2 FQDESV (reference sequence). Including both end residues, the CDR3 is 13 amino acids long. The CDR3 loop is CASSLRSPYKQCI.

About this clonotype: A much bigger clone sits one base away, suggesting this may be a read error. The V call is TRBV28, the J call TRBJ2-3; 12 nucleotides match TRBD2. CDR1 and CDR2 (germline): MDHEN, SYDVKM. This CDR3 has 16 amino acids. DNA for the CDR3: TGTGCCTGCAGTTCCCTACTAGCGGGAGGAATTGATACGCAGTATTTT. Translating it yields CACSSLLAGGIDTQYF.

Concerning this clonotype itself: This may come from a read error, since a much larger clone is one base off. The chain employs TRBV12-3 or TRBV12-4 and TRBJ2-7; 9 bases align to TRBD1. This CDR3 spans 14 amino acids. DNA for the CDR3: TGTACCAGCAGTGGAGGGACAGGGAGCTACGAGCAGTACTTC. Protein product: CTSSGGTGSYEQYF.

This clonotype was detected once. The germline gene is not matched at one end of the junction; a read error may be the cause. The CDR3 nucleotides read TGTGCCAACAGCTTAGAAGCTCTGAGCTCCTACAATGAGCAGTTCTTC. Protein product: CANSLEALSSYNEQFF. The V and J genes are TRBV11-2 and TRBJ2-1; no clear D gene. CDR1 is SGHAT and CDR2 is FQNNGV in the germline V gene. The CDR3 is 16 residues long.

At least ten counts were recorded for this clonotype. V and J are TRBV12-3 or TRBV12-4 and TRBJ1-5; D remains unclear. The CDR3 has 13 amino acids. The ends were cut back, 1 base at V and 7 bases at J, with 8 bases in the middle. DNA for the CDR3: TGTGCCAGCAGTTTAGTGGCAGACCAGCCCCAGCATTTT. As protein: CASSLVADQPQHF.

The table lists this clonotype with a count of one. For the CDR3, the DNA is TGTGCCAGCAGATTTGACAGTAAAGCTTTCTTT. Encoded protein: CASRFDSKAFF. This chain joins TRBV6-6 and TRBJ1-1; tentatively, D is TRBD1 (5 bases). The germline CDR1 and CDR2 sequences are MNHNY and SVGAGI (reference sequence). The CDR3 runs to 11 residues. V lost 6 bases to trimming and J lost 9 bases, with 11 bases between them.

In this sample, this clonotype turned up a few times. The chain links TRBV2 to TRBJ2-3; no clear D gene. Per the germline V gene, CDR1 is SNHLY and CDR2 is FYNNEI. V was cut by 4 bases and J by 8 bases, with 16 bases left in between. The CDR3 runs 14 residues. The CDR3 DNA is TGTGCCAGCAGTGGTACCGCCGGGCCGGGTACGCAGTATTTT. Its protein is CASSGTAGPGTQYF.